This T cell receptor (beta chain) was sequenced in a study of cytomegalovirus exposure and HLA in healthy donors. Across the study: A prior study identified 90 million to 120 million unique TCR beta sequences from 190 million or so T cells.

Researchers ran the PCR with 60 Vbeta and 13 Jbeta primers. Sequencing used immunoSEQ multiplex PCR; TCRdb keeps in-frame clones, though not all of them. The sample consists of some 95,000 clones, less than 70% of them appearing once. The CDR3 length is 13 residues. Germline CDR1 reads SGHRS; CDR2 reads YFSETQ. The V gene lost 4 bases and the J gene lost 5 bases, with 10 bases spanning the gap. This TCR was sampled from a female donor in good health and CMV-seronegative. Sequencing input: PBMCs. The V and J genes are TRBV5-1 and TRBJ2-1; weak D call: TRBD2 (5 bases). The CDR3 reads CASSIRGDNEQFF. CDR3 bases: TGCGCCAGCAGCATCCGGGGTGACAATGAGCAGTTCTTC.